These T cell receptor beta chains were read from a single sample in a study of blood T cell dynamics during melanoma immunotherapy. TCRdb's table, derived via immunoSEQ multiplex PCR, lists solely in-frame clones and lacks some. In the table there are about 22,000 clones, around 92% of which are singletons. The specimen was blood, collected from a patient treated with checkpoint blockade. The source is a human donor with melanoma. The CDR3 runs from the conserved cysteine through the conserved F or W. D genes are given only for firm matches. For some rows the clone size is stated as once, few or many, or as a class when expanded; others skip it.

-	TRBD1	TRBV2	TRBJ1-4	TGTGCCAGCAGTGAAGACTCAGGGGGGTCTCTTTTAGAATATGAAAAACTGTTTTTT	CASSEDSGGSLLEYEKLFF
-	TRBD1	TRBV6-4	TRBJ1-3	TGTGCCAGCAGACCTAGAACGACAGGGGTAGAAAACACCATATATTTT	CASRPRTTGVENTIYF
-	-	TRBV9	TRBJ1-2	TGTGCCAGCAGCCCAAGGGACGTCCCAAGTGGCTACACCTTC	CASSPRDVPSGYTF
-	-	TRBV2	TRBJ2-1	TGTGCCAGCAGTGAAGACGAGCGGAGCTCCTACAATGAGCAGTTCTTC	CASSEDERSSYNEQFF
-	TRBD1	TRBV28	TRBJ1-5	TGTGCCAGCAGTTTTGCCCAGGGGGGACGCAATCAGCCCCAGCATTTT	CASSFAQGGRNQPQHF
-	TRBD2	TRBV29-1	TRBJ2-1	TGCAGCGTTGATACTGGGGGGGGGTCAGATGAGCAGTTCTTC	CSVDTGGGSDEQFF
-	-	TRBV19	TRBJ1-5	TGTGCCAGTACGGTGTGGGGGTCCAATCAGCCCCAGCATTTT	CASTVWGSNQPQHF
-	-	TRBV28	TRBJ2-7	TGTGCCAGCGGTCAGTACGAGCAGTACTTC	CASGQYEQYF
-	-	TRBV15	TRBJ2-3	TGTGCCACCAGCAGAGCCACCCCCCCGATGGCTCGCACAGATACGCAGTATTTT	CATSRATPPMARTDTQYF
few	-	TRBV14	TRBJ2-2	TGTGCCAGCAGCCCTATCCTTTTCACCGGGGAGCTGTTTTTT	CASSPILFTGELFF
-	-	TRBV2	TRBJ1-5	TGTGCCAGCAGTGATCAGGGGTTTGGCAATCAGCCCCAGCATTTT	CASSDQGFGNQPQHF
-	TRBD1	TRBV6-1	TRBJ2-5	TGTGCCAGCAGGAGACAGGGGGCTTCTACGGAGACCCAGTACTTC	CASRRQGASTETQYF
-	-	TRBV28	TRBJ1-1	TGTGCCACCGAAGGGGGTAGGACTGAAGCTTTCTTT	CATEGGRTEAFF
-	-	TRBV5-1	TRBJ2-7	TGCGCCAGCAGCTGGAAAGGCAGGGGAGTAGAGCAGTACTTC	CASSWKGRGVEQYF
-	-	TRBV5-4	TRBJ2-2	TGTGCCAGCAGCTTTTCGCGCGGCGGGGAGCTGTTTTTT	CASSFSRGGELFF
few	TRBD1	TRBV28	TRBJ2-2	TGTGCCAGCAGTCTAACTACAGGGGTAGGGACCGGGGAGCTGTTTTTT	CASSLTTGVGTGELFF
-	-	TRBV5-6	TRBJ2-7	TGTGCCAGCAGCTTGGGGCAGCACGAGCAGTACTTC	CASSLGQHEQYF
-	TRBD1	TRBV5-1	TRBJ1-1	TGCGCCAGCAGCTCGACCTCCGGGACAGGCACCACTGAAGCTTTCTTT	CASSSTSGTGTTEAFF
-	-	TRBV6-5	TRBJ1-1	TGTGCCAGCAGGAAGACAGGGAACACTGAAGCTTTCTTT	CASRKTGNTEAFF
-	-	TRBV27	TRBJ1-5	TGTGCCAGCACCAGGGGTGGGGGGCAGCCCCAGCATTTT	CASTRGGGQPQHF
-	-	TRBV19	TRBJ1-6	TGTGCCAGTAGTATTCAGGGGTACGATTCACCCCTCCACTTT	CASSIQGYDSPLHF
once	-	TRBV7-2	TRBJ2-5	TGTGCCAGCAGCCTACCCCAAGAGACCCAGTACTTC	CASSLPQETQYF
once	-	TRBV30	TRBJ1-4	TGTGCCTGGAGTGAAGGGACTGCAACTAATGAAAAACTGTTTTTT	CAWSEGTATNEKLFF
-	TRBD1	TRBV2	TRBJ1-1	TGTGCCAGCAGTGAAAGGAGGGACAGGCTGAACACTGAAGCTTTCTTT	CASSERRDRLNTEAFF
-	-	TRBV28	TRBJ2-1	TGTGCCAGCAGTTTGGGGGGTGGTTCTCGGGTCAATGAGCAGTTCTTC	CASSLGGGSRVNEQFF
-	TRBD2	TRBV4-1	TRBJ2-3	TGCGCCAGCAGCCAGAGGGCGGGAGGCCGCTTTGATACGCAGTATTTT	CASSQRAGGRFDTQYF
-	-	TRBV21-1	TRBJ2-7	TGTGCCAGCAGCCCCGGACTGATGCAGTACTTC	CASSPGLMQYF
-	TRBD2	TRBV30	TRBJ2-7	TGTGCCTGGGGGATCGGGGGGGCTGACTACGAGCAGTACTTC	CAWGIGGADYEQYF
-	-	TRBV5-5	TRBJ1-2	TGTGCCAGCACCCCCGGGACAAACTATGGCTACACCTTC	CASTPGTNYGYTF
-	-	TRBV7-9	TRBJ2-5	TGTGCCAGCAGCCTCGAGACGCCGAGACAAGAGACCCAGTACTTC	CASSLETPRQETQYF
-	-	TRBV9	TRBJ1-5	TGTGCCAGCAGGCCTCTTCCTTACACGGGTAGCAATCAGCCCCAGCATTTT	CASRPLPYTGSNQPQHF
-	-	TRBV29-1	TRBJ2-7	TGCAGCGTAGCGGATACAGGGTCCGAGCAGTACTTC	CSVADTGSEQYF
few	-	TRBV4-2	TRBJ2-2	TGTGCCAGCAGCCCCCGGGACGCGGAAACCGGGGAGCTGTTTTTT	CASSPRDAETGELFF
once	-	TRBV5-1	TRBJ2-7	TGCGCCAGCAGCTTGCGTGCAGGGGAGGCGGGCGAGCAGTACTTC	CASSLRAGEAGEQYF
-	-	TRBV5-6	TRBJ1-3	TGTGCCAGCTCCACGACTTCCCCCTCTGGAAACACCATATATTTT	CASSTTSPSGNTIYF
-	TRBD2	TRBV19	TRBJ2-7	TGTGCCAGTAGTATGACGGGTCGGGGGGTCTACGAGCAGTACTTC	CASSMTGRGVYEQYF
few	TRBD1	TRBV4-1	TRBJ1-5	TGCGCCAGCAGCCCCCGTATAGGGGGCGGCAATCAGCCCCAGCATTTT	CASSPRIGGGNQPQHF
-	-	TRBV19	TRBJ1-2	TGTGCCAGTAGTATATCGGGCAGCTCCGGAGGTGATGGCTACACCTTC	CASSISGSSGGDGYTF
-	-	TRBV12-5	TRBJ2-1	TGTGCTAGTGGTTTGGTACGAGATGAGCAGTTCTTC	CASGLVRDEQFF
-	-	TRBV5-1	TRBJ1-1	TGCGCCAGCAGGCCGCTTCTAGGAGCCGAAGCTTTCTTT	CASRPLLGAEAFF
-	-	TRBV5-1	TRBJ2-3	TGCGCCAGCTCCTCCTCGAGGGATTTCCCATGGGCAGATACGCAGTATTTT	CASSSSRDFPWADTQYF
-	TRBD1	TRBV2	TRBJ1-4	TGTGCCAGCAGCCAGGGGGGACTGCCTGGTAATGAAAAACTGTTTTTT	CASSQGGLPGNEKLFF
-	-	TRBV5-1	TRBJ2-7	TGCGCCAGCAGCCCTGGGGCAGGACAAGACTCCTACGAGCAGTACTTC	CASSPGAGQDSYEQYF
-	-	TRBV4-2	TRBJ2-7	TGTGCCAGCAGCCAAGCGGGTACCTACGAGCAGTACTTC	CASSQAGTYEQYF
-	-	TRBV5-1	TRBJ1-2	TGCGCCAGCGCCCAGGGTGGGGGCTATGGCTACACCTTC	CASAQGGGYGYTF
once	-	TRBV28	TRBJ2-7	TGTGCCAGCAGTTTCTCGGTCCACGAGCAGTACTTC	CASSFSVHEQYF
-	-	TRBV2	TRBJ2-2	TGTGCCAGCAGGCCACAGGGAACGAACACCGGGGAGCTGTTTTTT	CASRPQGTNTGELFF
-	-	TRBV7-7	TRBJ2-3	TGTGCCAGCAGCTCCATGGACAGCACAGATACGCAGTATTTT	CASSSMDSTDTQYF
-	-	TRBV5-1	TRBJ2-7	TGCGCCAGCAGCCCCGACGGACGGGGGATATCCGAGCAGTACTTC	CASSPDGRGISEQYF
-	TRBD2	TRBV5-4	TRBJ2-2	TGTGCCAGCAGCTTGGGACTAGCGGGGGGTGGCACCGGGGAGCTGTTTTTT	CASSLGLAGGGTGELFF
-	-	TRBV14	TRBJ1-2	TGTGCCAGCAGCCTGGTGCCCAACCTTCTTTATGGCTACACCTTC	CASSLVPNLLYGYTF
-	-	TRBV12-2	TRBJ1-1	TGTGCAAGTCGCTCCCTTGGACAGATGAACACTGAAGCTTTCTTT	CASRSLGQMNTEAFF
-	TRBD1	TRBV28	TRBJ1-5	TGTGCCAGCAGTTCCCTAGGGGGACAGGGAACTCAGCCCCAGCATTTT	CASSSLGGQGTQPQHF
-	-	TRBV11-3	TRBJ2-5	TGTGCCAGCAGCTTAGATGGAGAGACCCAGTACTTC	CASSLDGETQYF
-	-	TRBV6-5	TRBJ2-2	TGTGCCACTCACTGGACAGCCACGAACACCGGGGAGCTGTTTTTT	CATHWTATNTGELFF
-	TRBD1	TRBV2	TRBJ1-5	TGTGCCAGCAGCCGCCGGGACAGACACAATCAGCCCCAGCATTTT	CASSRRDRHNQPQHF